A selection of T cell receptor beta chains follows, all from one sample in a study of T cell responses to AZD1222 COVID-19 vaccine. Measured with immunoSEQ multiplex PCR; TCRdb has only the in-frame clones, and not every one. The sample lists 150,000 to 160,000 clones; about 85% were seen once. This sample comprised peripheral blood, obtained after recovery from COVID-19. Every receptor here comes from an adult who had recovered from COVID-19. Each CDR3 is given without its conserved first and last residue. Clone sizes are given selectively: once, few, many, or a class where the clone is expanded.

J gene,V gene,clone size,CDR3 protein
TRBJ2-7,TRBV5-1,NA,ASSPIQGYEQY
TRBJ2-2,TRBV15,NA,ATSISTETGELF
TRBJ1-2,TRBV27,once,ASSSRQGYYGYT
TRBJ2-1,TRBV28,NA,ASSRGGGDEQF
TRBJ1-2,TRBV6-5,NA,ASRLNTGQAGYT
TRBJ2-3,TRBV20-1,NA,SASPTSGRADTQY
TRBJ2-5,TRBV9,NA,ASSLGQGAETQY
TRBJ2-1,TRBV19,NA,ASSIGSSYNEQF
TRBJ1-5,TRBV6-2/TRBV6-3,NA,ASSGQGGNQPQH
TRBJ1-1,TRBV10-3,NA,AISESFDSYTEAF
TRBJ2-7,TRBV20-1,NA,SASRRNAEPSYEQY
TRBJ1-1,TRBV3-1/TRBV3-2,NA,ASSQVMGGDTEAF
TRBJ1-2,TRBV6-5,NA,ASQPGINYGYT
TRBJ2-7,TRBV11-3,NA,ASSLGTGPLYEQY
TRBJ1-5,TRBV28,NA,ASSLRTGHSNQPQH
TRBJ1-2,TRBV2,NA,ASSERRSGTGASSGYT